The 15 T cell receptor beta chains given below trace back to one sample, sequenced in a study of blood T cells in healthy people across ages. The use of a sample-barcoded 5' primer and a J-beta primer mix characterized a second PCR of about 7 to 12 cycles. TCRdb fed the 5' RACE reads into MiXCR, producing one record per CDR3 protein. The sample shows roughly 1,500,000 distinct CDR3 sequences, roughly 30% of them seen only once. The sequenced sample was blood. Receptors were obtained from a woman aged 30 to 39 in good health.

This clonotype was observed at least ten times. The chain carries TRBV9 and TRBJ2-5; D is possibly TRBD1 (6 bases). V was shortened by 0 bases and J by 5 bases, with 14 bases between the two germline ends. Germline V gives CDR1 SGDLS, CDR2 YYNGEE. This CDR3 is built from 15 residues. The DNA for the CDR3 is TGTGCCAGCAGCGTAGACCAGGGGCGCGGGGAGACCCAGTACTTC. It is translated as CASSVDQGRGETQYF.

In this sample, this clonotype turned up a few times. The chain uses TRBV7-3 and TRBJ2-3; TRBD2 matches at 7 bases. Germline V gene sequence: CDR1 SGHTA, CDR2 FQGTGA. The CDR3 totals 15 residues. V lost 1 base to trimming and J lost 2 bases; unmatched junction nucleotides: 3. DNA of the CDR3: TGTGCCAGCAGCTTAATCCGGGGGGACACAGATACGCAGTATTTT. Its translation is CASSLIRGDTDTQYF.

This clonotype occurred a few times. The chain links TRBV27 to TRBJ2-1; TRBD1 agrees at 9 bases. The CDR3 is 18 amino acids. V gave up 3 bases and J gave up 2 bases; unmatched junction bases: 11. The germline V gene encodes CDR1 MNHEY and CDR2 SMNVEV (reference sequence). The CDR3 reads CASSFGAPGQGPYNEQFF. CDR3 nucleotides: TGTGCCAGCAGTTTTGGGGCCCCGGGACAGGGACCCTACAATGAGCAGTTCTTC.

With respect to this clonotype: An end of the junction does not agree with germline; a read error may underlie this. This chain links TRBV4-1 with TRBJ2-3; 7 positions agree with TRBD1. Germline V lookup: CDR1 MGHRA, CDR2 YSYEKL. This CDR3 region has 17 residues. CDR3 loop: CASSGTGAEIFTGTQYF. As DNA, the CDR3 is TGCGCCAGCAGCGGCACAGGGGCCGAGATTTTCACAGGTACGCAGTATTTT.

V usage is TRBV12-3 or TRBV12-4 and J usage is TRBJ2-1, with 8 bases matching TRBD1. The CDR3 totals 14 residues. The trim removed 3 bases at V and 9 bases at J, leaving 7 bases unmatched. The CDR3: CASSLGQGAVEQFF. DNA for the CDR3: TGTGCCAGCAGTTTGGGGCAGGGGGCCGTTGAGCAGTTCTTC.

This clonotype was seen many times. This chain uses TRBV27 with TRBJ2-7, with TRBD2 matching over 14 bases. The CDR3 length is 15 residues. In germline, CDR1 is MNHEY, CDR2 SMNVEV (reference sequence). The V segment lost 5 bases and the J segment 5 bases; nucleotides outside the gene matches: 5. CDR3 in amino acids: CASSPGTSGGNEQYF. The DNA of the CDR3 is TGTGCCAGCAGTCCAGGGACTAGCGGGGGCAACGAGCAGTACTTC.

This clonotype was counted a few times. The gene calls are TRBV6-5 and TRBJ2-2; D is tentatively TRBD1 or TRBD2 (5 bases each). The germline gives CDR1 MNHEY, CDR2 SVGAGI. CDR3 size: 15 residues. V lost 7 bases, J lost 3 bases, and 15 bases lay in between. The CDR3 loop is CASKKRQGDTGELFF. The CDR3, as DNA: TGTGCCAGCAAAAAAAGGCAGGGAGACACCGGGGAGCTGTTTTTT.

This clonotype was seen a few times. This chain links TRBV5-1 with TRBJ2-1; TRBD2 agrees at 13 bases. Germline trimming cut 4 bases from V and 0 bases from J; bases unmatched to any gene: 4. Germline CDR1 is SGHRS and CDR2 is YFSETQ. The CDR3 length is 17 residues. The CDR3 here is CASSDTSGRASYNEQFF. The CDR3 DNA follows: TGCGCCAGCAGCGACACTAGCGGGAGGGCCTCCTACAATGAGCAGTTCTTC.

Ten or more counts support this clonotype. V and J are TRBV3-1 and TRBJ2-1, with D perhaps TRBD2 (6 bases). Trimming took off 5 bases at V and 7 bases at J, with 21 bases between the two ends. Germline assignment: CDR1 LGHDT and CDR2 YNNKEL (reference sequence). CDR3 length equals 16 residues. CDR3 nucleotide sequence: TGTGCCAGCAGCACTCAGACTAGTCGTAGGGGAAATGAGCAGTTCTTC. Encoded protein: CASSTQTSRRGNEQFF.

The rearrangement joins TRBV27 to TRBJ2-5; D uncertain. Germline loops: CDR1 MNHEY, CDR2 SMNVEV (reference sequence). The V end was cut by 7 bases, the J end by 7 bases, with 4 bases between. The CDR3 runs 9 residues. The CDR3 nucleotides are TGTGCCAGCAAGGGGACCCAGTACTTC. It is translated as CASKGTQYF.

The chain is built from TRBV20-1 and TRBJ2-7, with D uncertain. The germline gives CDR1 DFQATT, CDR2 SNEGSKA (reference sequence). The CDR3 runs to 15 residues. V lost 5 bases to trimming and J lost 1 base, with 18 bases between them. The CDR3 DNA reads TGCAGTGCTCCCCTTATGGGTACTCGGTCCTACGAGCAGTACTTC. Residues: CSAPLMGTRSYEQYF.

This clonotype was seen a few times. The chain combines TRBV4-2 with TRBJ1-2, with D maybe TRBD1 (5 bases). The CDR3 is 15 amino acids. V lost 4 bases to trimming and J lost 2 bases, with 14 bases between them. Germline V gene sequence: CDR1 LGHNA, CDR2 YNFKEQ. CDR3 protein: CASSRTQGPNYGYTF. The CDR3 DNA follows: TGTGCCAGCAGCCGTACTCAGGGACCCAACTATGGCTACACCTTC.

The chain recombines TRBV20-1 with TRBJ2-5; TRBD1 matches 9 bases. Trimming at V came to 2 bases and at J to 0 bases, leaving 7 bases not matched to a gene. This CDR3 region has 16 residues. Per the germline V gene, CDR1 is DFQATT and CDR2 is SNEGSKA (reference sequence). The CDR3 sequence: CSARRRQGDYQETQYF. The CDR3 coding sequence is TGCAGTGCTAGACGCAGACAGGGGGATTACCAAGAGACCCAGTACTTC.

This clonotype was observed a few times. The chain couples TRBV7-8 to TRBJ1-2, with D perhaps matching TRBD1 (5 bases). The V gene lost 4 bases and the J gene lost 0 bases, with 12 bases spanning the gap. This CDR3 region has 15 residues. The V gene's germline CDR1 is SGHVS and CDR2 FQNEAQ. Here the CDR3 reads CASSSYRNSNYGYTF. In nucleotides, the CDR3 is TGTGCCAGCAGCTCCTACAGGAACTCTAACTATGGCTACACCTTC.

The chain uses TRBV5-4 and TRBJ2-5; 8 bases map to TRBD2. Germline V gene lookup returns CDR1 SGHNT and CDR2 YYREEE (reference sequence). The CDR3 contains 15 residues. The V and J ends lost 4 bases and 1 base, in that order; junction bases with no gene match: 6. CDR3 sequence reads: CASSATSGLQETQYF. In nucleotides, the CDR3 is TGTGCCAGCAGCGCTACTAGCGGCCTCCAAGAGACCCAGTACTTC.